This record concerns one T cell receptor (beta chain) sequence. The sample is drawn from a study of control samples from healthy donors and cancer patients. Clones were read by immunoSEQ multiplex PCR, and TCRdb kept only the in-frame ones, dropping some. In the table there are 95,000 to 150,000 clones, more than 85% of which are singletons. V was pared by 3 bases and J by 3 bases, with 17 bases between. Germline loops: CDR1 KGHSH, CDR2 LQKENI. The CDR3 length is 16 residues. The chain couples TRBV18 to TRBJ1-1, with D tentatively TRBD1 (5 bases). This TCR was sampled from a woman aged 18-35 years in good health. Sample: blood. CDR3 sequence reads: CASSPKGEVIDTEAFF. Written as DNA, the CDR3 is TGTGCCAGCTCACCCAAAGGGGAGGTTATCGACACTGAAGCTTTCTTT.